The next 4 T cell receptor beta chains were all read from a single sample in a study of blood T cell repertoires in COVID-19 (dated by TCRdb to between 2020 and 2021). The library was obtained by the immunoSEQ multiplex PCR assay. TCRdb retrieved this table from immuneACCESS and kept in-frame rearrangements only. Not all clones are present; in checked studies, unresolved V genes account for under half, and no reason is known for the remainder. The sample contains around 130,000 clones, just over 85% of them found a single time. The ten largest clones represent about 4.5% of the sample. Sequenced input: peripheral blood. Receptors were obtained from a man aged 35 to 55 with acute or convalescent COVID-19.

This clone has only one observation. The rearrangement joins TRBV12-3 or TRBV12-4 to TRBJ1-1, with D unresolved. This CDR3 has 13 amino acids. V was clipped by 3 bases and J by 1 base, with 6 bases between them. CDR3 sequence: CASSLKQNTEAFF. The CDR3 nucleotides read TGTGCCAGCAGTTTGAAGCAGAACACTGAAGCTTTCTTT.

This clone came up a few times. This chain connects TRBV2 to TRBJ2-7, with 8 bases that match TRBD2. Germline-derived CDR1 and CDR2 are SNHLY and FYNNEI. CDR3 length: 17 amino acids. Unmatched junction bases numbered 17, after V lost 7 bases and J lost 3 bases. CDR3 in DNA: TGTGCCAGCAAGTATAGAAGCGGGAGTGGCGAAGGCTACGAGCAGTACTTC. Translating gives CASKYRSGSGEGYEQYF.

The CDR3 region has the DNA TGTGCCAGCAGTCCCGAAGTGGGGGCGCAGGATGGGGCTAATGAAAAACTGTTTTTT. Its translation: CASSPEVGAQDGANEKLFF. V gene TRBV2 combines with J gene TRBJ1-4, with D maybe TRBD1 (6 bases). V shed 5 bases and J shed 3 bases, with 25 bases lying between them. Germline V gives CDR1 SNHLY, CDR2 FYNNEI. The CDR3 is made up of 19 amino acids. Full variable domain (outside the CDR3, taken from reference TRBV2 and TRBJ1-4): EPEVTQTPSHQVTQMGQEVILRCVPISNHLYFYWYRQILGQKVEFLVSFYNNEISEKSEIFDDQFSVERPDGSNFTLKIRSTKLEDSAMYFCASSPEVGAQDGANEKLFFGSGTQLSVL.

V usage is TRBV10-3 and J usage is TRBJ2-7; 16 bases line up with TRBD2. CDR3 length equals 15 residues. Germline CDR1 ENHRY, CDR2 SYGVKD. J was trimmed by 6 bases and V by 10 bases; bases with no gene match: 9. The CDR3 DNA follows: TGTGCCACCGGGACTAGCGGGGGGGATACGGGCGAGCAGTACTTC. It encodes CATGTSGGDTGEQYF.